This TCR beta chain stems from a study of blood T cells in healthy people across ages. This clonotype turned up a few times. Its specificity is not known. Then a second PCR, running roughly 7 to 11 cycles, was carried out with a sample-barcoded 5' primer and a J-beta primer mix. Tags on each cDNA molecule came from a template-switch adaptor with 12 random nucleotides. Each of the samples gave a minimum of 3 million paired-end reads that contained CDR3. Each CDR3 protein is one row after TCRdb ran MiXCR on the 5' RACE reads. Of 850,000 to 1,100,000 distinct CDR3 sequences detected, 35% to 45% appear once; the ten largest clones hold under 15%. Germline CDR1 reads LGHDT; CDR2 reads YNNKEL (reference sequence). V lost 3 bases to trimming and J lost 10 bases, with 13 bases between them. This CDR3 contains 13 residues. Broader study findings: Unsorted PBMC input precluded a conclusive naive versus antigen-experienced comparison. Long-lived donors had more naive CD4+ cells and higher diversity than aged donors.

The TCR sequence derives from a man in his late teens or twenties in good health. Sequenced input: blood. This chain connects TRBV3-1 to TRBJ2-1, with D unclear. The CDR3 loop reads CASSQNRGKEQFF. CDR3 coding DNA: TGTGCCAGCAGCCAGAACCGAGGAAAGGAGCAGTTCTTC.